This T cell receptor (beta chain) is drawn from a study of Graves' ophthalmopathy and Graves' hyperthyroidism. No donor had other autoimmune disease, uncontrolled infection, pregnancy or lactation. Patients were diagnosed from clinical symptoms, serum thyroxine, TRAb, thyroid ultrasound and orbital computed tomography. The PBMCs were taken from approximately 11 ml of fresh peripheral blood. RNA transcripts yielded amplified TCR beta CDR3 regions. RT-PCR with HTBI primers came first, then second-round multiplex PCR. Using its own MiXCR run on the multiplex PCR reads, TCRdb lists one record per CDR3 protein. The data contain under 200,000 distinct CDR3 sequences, over 35% of them singletons. In this sample, this clonotype turned up once. Sequenced: peripheral blood. This sequence originates from a woman between 40 and 50 years old with Graves' ophthalmopathy.

The CDR3 DNA follows: TGTGCCAGCAGTCCGGGGACGAGATCGCCCCTCCACTTT. This codes for CASSPGTRSPLHF. The chain carries TRBV28 and TRBJ1-6; weak D call: TRBD1 (5 bases). The germline CDR1 and CDR2 sequences are MDHEN and SYDVKM. CDR3 size: 13 residues. Trimming removed 5 bases from V and 13 bases from J, with 15 bases in between.